These 20 T cell receptor beta chains share one sample of origin, sequenced in a study of T-cell memory formation after mild COVID-19. TCRdb independently ran MiXCR on the 5' RACE reads; one entry per CDR3 protein. The sample records roughly 140,000 distinct CDR3 sequences, 14% being singletons. Sequenced: PBMCs or a T cell subset sorted from them (not recorded which). All receptors derive from an adult woman who had mild COVID-19 (a few samples of this study predate the infection). Cell type and time point are not known.

This clonotype was counted only a few times. The chain uses TRBV7-9 and TRBJ2-1; 9 positions match TRBD2. With 2 bases clipped from V and 7 bases from J, the junction kept 6 bases outside the gene matches. The CDR3 length is 15 residues. Germline CDR1 is SEHNR and CDR2 is FQNEAQ (reference sequence). The CDR3 loop reads CASSLSGGLINEQFF. CDR3 nucleotides: TGTGCCAGCAGCTTAAGCGGGGGGTTAATAAATGAGCAGTTCTTC.

The chain carries TRBV3-1 and TRBJ2-5, with TRBD2 identical over 14 bases. Germline V CDR1 and CDR2: LGHDT, YNNKEL (reference sequence). The CDR3 runs 16 residues. V lost 4 bases, J lost 4 bases, and 5 bases stayed unmatched. CDR3 coding DNA: TGTGCCAGCAGCCCCGGACTAGCGGGGGGAGGAGAGACCCAGTACTTC. Its translation is CASSPGLAGGGETQYF.

This clonotype has only a few counts. The chain combines TRBV6-2 or TRBV6-3 with TRBJ2-2; tentatively, D is TRBD2 (5 bases). Looked up from germline, CDR1 is MNHEY and CDR2 is SVGEGT. V shed 2 bases and J shed 2 bases, with 15 bases lying between them. The CDR3 contains 17 residues. The CDR3 loop is CASSYPTVSGNTGELFF. Written as DNA, the CDR3 is TGTGCCAGCAGTTACCCCACGGTGAGCGGAAACACCGGGGAGCTGTTTTTT.

This clonotype was observed a handful of times. This sequence joins TRBV21-1 and TRBJ1-5. TRBV21-1 constitutes a pseudogene. The CDR3 spans 14 residues. CDR3 in DNA: TGTGCCAGCAGCAAAGTGAAGGGAGGTCAGCCCCAGCATTTT. Translating it yields CASSKVKGGQPQHF.

The chain joins TRBV30 to TRBJ2-7; TRBD1 is a possible D gene (5 bases). Germline V CDR1 and CDR2: GTSNPN, SVGIG (reference sequence). The CDR3 sequence is 11 residues long. V lost 6 bases and J 2 bases, leaving 8 bases between the germline ends. CDR3 in amino acids: CACLDTYEQYF. The CDR3 coding sequence is TGTGCCTGCTTGGACACCTACGAGCAGTACTTC.

A few counts support this clonotype. This chain joins TRBV7-9 and TRBJ2-3; D is ambiguous. The CDR3 length is 14 residues. With 5 bases removed from V and 2 bases from J, the gap between germline ends came to 11 bases. Germline-derived CDR1 and CDR2 are SEHNR and FQNEAQ (reference sequence). CDR3: CASSLPYPTDTQYF. DNA of the CDR3: TGTGCCAGCAGCCTCCCTTACCCCACAGATACGCAGTATTTT.

The chain recombines TRBV6-5 with TRBJ2-7; D is unresolved. CDR3 length: 9 amino acids. CDR1 is MNHEY, CDR2 SVGAGI, per germline. V dropped 11 bases and J dropped 3 bases, with 5 bases sitting between them. CDR3 coding DNA: TGTGCCCGTTACTACGAGCAGTACTTC. As protein: CARYYEQYF.

This clonotype was counted a few times. A junction end diverges from the germline sequence, so it may reflect a read error. This chain connects TRBV6-4 to TRBJ2-5, with 10 bases identical to TRBD1. CDR3 length equals 11 residues. Germline assignment: CDR1 MRHNA and CDR2 SNTAGT. CDR3: CASSLSGTGDF. The CDR3 nucleotides read TGTGCCAGCAGTCTCTCCGGGACAGGGGATTTC.

The chain employs TRBV12-3 or TRBV12-4 and TRBJ1-5, with a weak D call TRBD1 (5 bases). Trimming pared 1 base from V and 2 bases from J, leaving 9 bases between. This CDR3 region has 15 residues. The CDR3 loop reads CASSLGDGGNQPQHF. CDR3 nucleotides: TGTGCCAGCAGTTTAGGGGACGGGGGCAATCAGCCCCAGCATTTT.

In its sample, this clonotype was seen a few times. V gene TRBV20-1 combines with J gene TRBJ2-1, with 7 nucleotides matching TRBD1. The trim removed 4 bases at V and 3 bases at J, leaving 6 bases unmatched. The V gene's germline CDR1 is DFQATT and CDR2 SNEGSKA (reference sequence). The CDR3 extends over 14 amino acids. CDR3 amino acids: CSAIRGQSYNEQFF. DNA of the CDR3: TGCAGTGCTATCAGGGGACAGAGCTACAATGAGCAGTTCTTC.

This clonotype was seen more than once but under ten times. J is TRBJ1-5 and V is TRBV6-1; 9 nucleotides align to TRBD1. CDR3 length: 14 amino acids. With 5 bases clipped from V and 6 bases from J, the junction kept 5 bases outside the gene matches. The germline V gene has CDR1 MNHNS and CDR2 SASEGT. For the CDR3, the DNA is TGTGCCAGCAGTCCCGGGACAGGGACTCAGCCCCAGCATTTT. Encoded protein: CASSPGTGTQPQHF.

This clonotype was counted between two and nine times. The chain couples TRBV4-2 to TRBJ2-1, with a weak D call TRBD2 (7 bases). The CDR3 runs 14 residues. Trimming removed 5 bases from V and 7 bases from J, with 15 bases in between. CDR1 is LGHNA, CDR2 YNFKEQ, per germline. The CDR3 spells CASSGGRELNEQFF. CDR3 nucleotides: TGTGCCAGCAGCGGGGGGCGGGAGTTAAATGAGCAGTTCTTC.

In its sample, this clonotype was seen many times. The rearrangement uses TRBV7-3 and TRBJ2-1; unclear D gene. Trimming removed 0 bases from V and 0 bases from J, with 9 bases in between. The CDR3 extends over 16 amino acids. CDR1 is SGHTA and CDR2 is FQGTGA in the germline V gene. CDR3 bases: TGTGCCAGCAGCTTAACCCAGACCAGCTCCTACAATGAGCAGTTCTTC. It yields the protein CASSLTQTSSYNEQFF.

This clonotype has ten or more counts. The V call is TRBV12-3 or TRBV12-4, the J call TRBJ2-1; 11 nucleotides match TRBD2. This CDR3 contains 18 residues. J was trimmed by 5 bases and V by 0 bases; bases with no gene match: 9. CDR3 residues: CASSLALMTSGVNNEQFF. For the CDR3, the DNA is TGTGCCAGCAGTTTAGCGTTAATGACTAGCGGGGTAAACAATGAGCAGTTCTTC.

This clonotype was seen many times. This rearrangement joins TRBV5-1 to TRBJ2-3, with TRBD2 matching over 7 bases. From germline, CDR1 is SGHRS and CDR2 YFSETQ. CDR3 size: 14 residues. After removal of 4 bases from V and 1 base from J, the junction contained 3 bases not matched to a gene. The CDR3 nucleotides read TGCGCCAGCAGCCCAGCGGGGCGCACAGATACGCAGTATTTT. Translation gives CASSPAGRTDTQYF.

This clonotype has just a few counts. This sequence joins TRBV12-3 or TRBV12-4 and TRBJ2-3, with D unresolved. V dropped 7 bases and J dropped 2 bases, with 13 bases sitting between them. The CDR3 has 14 residues. For the CDR3, the DNA is TGTGCCAGCACGGACCGCTACCTCACAGATACGCAGTATTTT. Translating gives CASTDRYLTDTQYF.

This clonotype was picked up many times. The junction departs from germline at one end; a sequencing error may be responsible. V is TRBV12-3 or TRBV12-4 and J is TRBJ1-1; D perhaps matches TRBD1 (5 bases). CDR3 length equals 12 residues. DNA for the CDR3: TGTGCCAGCAGCTTAGGGACTACTGAAGCTTTCTTT. It specifies CASSLGTTEAFF.

V and J are TRBV27 and TRBJ2-7; 13 bases line up with TRBD2. The CDR3 length is 13 residues. J gave up 5 bases and V 9 bases, and 4 bases lay outside the gene matches. CDR1 MNHEY and CDR2 SMNVEV come from the germline V gene (reference sequence). This CDR3 is CASSGLAGDEQYF. The CDR3 DNA reads as TGTGCCAGTTCCGGACTAGCGGGGGACGAGCAGTACTTC.

This clonotype was detected a few times. The CDR3 region has the DNA TGTGCCAGCAGCCTCGAGGGAGCGGGAGTTGGCGCAGATACGCAGTATTTT. It yields the protein CASSLEGAGVGADTQYF. The chain employs TRBV14 and TRBJ2-3; 8 bases are a match to TRBD2. Trimming at V came to 4 bases and at J to 4 bases, leaving 13 bases not matched to a gene. CDR3 size: 17 residues. The germline gives CDR1 SGHDN, CDR2 FVKESK.

This clonotype has only a few counts. V and J are TRBV4-3 and TRBJ2-7; 10 bases line up with TRBD2. From germline, CDR1 is LGHNA and CDR2 YSLEER. V dropped 0 bases and J dropped 2; count of bases not matched to a gene: 16. The CDR3 spans 20 residues. CDR3 in amino acids: CASSQDGGQLLAGDAYEQYF. The CDR3 nucleotides are TGCGCCAGCAGCCAAGACGGGGGGCAGCTCCTAGCGGGGGATGCCTACGAGCAGTACTTC.